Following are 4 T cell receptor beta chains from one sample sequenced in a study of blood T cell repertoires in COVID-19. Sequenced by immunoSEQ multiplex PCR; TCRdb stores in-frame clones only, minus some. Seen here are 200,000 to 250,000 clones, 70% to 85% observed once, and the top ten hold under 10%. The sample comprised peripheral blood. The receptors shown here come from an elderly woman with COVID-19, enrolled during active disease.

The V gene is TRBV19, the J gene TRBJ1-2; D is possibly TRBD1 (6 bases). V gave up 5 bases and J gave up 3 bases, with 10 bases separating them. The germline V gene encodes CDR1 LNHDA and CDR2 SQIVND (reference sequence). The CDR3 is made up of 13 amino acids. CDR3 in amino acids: CASSGQGHYGYTF. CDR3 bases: TGTGCCAGTAGTGGTCAGGGGCACTATGGCTACACCTTC.

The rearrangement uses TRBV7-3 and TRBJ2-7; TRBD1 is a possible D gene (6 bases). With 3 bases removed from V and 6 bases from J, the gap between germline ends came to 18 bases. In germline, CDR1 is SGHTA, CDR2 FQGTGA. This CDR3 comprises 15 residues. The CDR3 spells CASSFSGAPFGEQYF. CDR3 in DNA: TGTGCCAGCAGCTTCTCAGGGGCCCCCTTTGGCGAGCAGTACTTC.

The CDR3 reads CASSPQGKEPQHF. The CDR3 region has the DNA TGTGCCAGCAGCCCCCAGGGGAAGGAGCCCCAGCATTTT. This sequence joins TRBV3-1 (or the pseudogene TRBV3-2) and TRBJ1-5; a possible D gene is TRBD1 (6 bases). The germline V and J ends were trimmed by 4 bases and 8 bases, with 12 bases remaining between them. The CDR3 is 13 amino acids. CDR1 and CDR2 (germline): LGHDT, YNNKEL (reference sequence).

CDR3 in amino acids: CASSRQVSSGNTIYF. The DNA for the CDR3 is TGTGCCAGCAGCCGACAGGTGAGCTCTGGAAACACCATATATTTT. This rearrangement joins TRBV9 to TRBJ1-3, with D perhaps matching TRBD1 (6 bases). Germline CDR1 reads SGDLS; CDR2 reads YYNGEE. The V end was cut by 4 bases, the J end by 0 bases, with 11 bases between. CDR3 length equals 15 residues.